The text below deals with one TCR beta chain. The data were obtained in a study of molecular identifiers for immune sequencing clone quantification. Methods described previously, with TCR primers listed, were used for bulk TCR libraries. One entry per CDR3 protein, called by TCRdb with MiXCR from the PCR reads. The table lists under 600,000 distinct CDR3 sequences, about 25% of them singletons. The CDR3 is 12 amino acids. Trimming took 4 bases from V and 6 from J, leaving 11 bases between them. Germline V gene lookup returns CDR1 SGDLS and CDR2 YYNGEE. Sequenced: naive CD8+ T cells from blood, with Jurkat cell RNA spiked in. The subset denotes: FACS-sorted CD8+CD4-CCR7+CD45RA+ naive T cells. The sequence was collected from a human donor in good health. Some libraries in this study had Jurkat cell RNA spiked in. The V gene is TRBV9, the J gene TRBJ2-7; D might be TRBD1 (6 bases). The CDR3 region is CASSSGGSEQYF. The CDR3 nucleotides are TGTGCCAGCAGCTCTGGGGGCAGCGAGCAGTACTTC.